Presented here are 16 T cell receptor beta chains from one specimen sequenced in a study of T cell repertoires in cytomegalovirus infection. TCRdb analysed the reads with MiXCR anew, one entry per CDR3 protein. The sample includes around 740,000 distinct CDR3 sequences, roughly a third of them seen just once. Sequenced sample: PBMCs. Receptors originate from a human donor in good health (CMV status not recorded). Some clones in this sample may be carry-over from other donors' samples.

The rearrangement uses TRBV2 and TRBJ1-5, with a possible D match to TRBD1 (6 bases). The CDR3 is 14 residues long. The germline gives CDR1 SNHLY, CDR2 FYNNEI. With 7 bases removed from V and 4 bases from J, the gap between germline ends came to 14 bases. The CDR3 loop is CASKRTEGNQPQHF. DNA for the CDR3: TGTGCCAGCAAAAGGACAGAGGGGAATCAGCCCCAGCATTTT.

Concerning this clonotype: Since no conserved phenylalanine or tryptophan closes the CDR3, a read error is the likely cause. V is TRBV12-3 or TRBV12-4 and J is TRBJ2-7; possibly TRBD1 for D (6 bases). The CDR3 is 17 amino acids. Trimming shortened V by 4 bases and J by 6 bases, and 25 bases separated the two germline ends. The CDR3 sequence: CASSYFDLRGDSPEQYL. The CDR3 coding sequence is TGTGCCAGCAGTTATTTCGACCTCAGGGGAGATAGTCCCGAGCAGTACTTA.

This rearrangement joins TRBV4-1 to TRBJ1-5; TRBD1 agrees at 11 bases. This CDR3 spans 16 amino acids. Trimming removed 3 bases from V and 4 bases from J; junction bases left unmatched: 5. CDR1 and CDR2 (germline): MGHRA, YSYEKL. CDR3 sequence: CASSHRDRGRNQPQHF. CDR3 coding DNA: TGCGCCAGCAGCCATCGGGACAGGGGGAGAAATCAGCCCCAGCATTTT.

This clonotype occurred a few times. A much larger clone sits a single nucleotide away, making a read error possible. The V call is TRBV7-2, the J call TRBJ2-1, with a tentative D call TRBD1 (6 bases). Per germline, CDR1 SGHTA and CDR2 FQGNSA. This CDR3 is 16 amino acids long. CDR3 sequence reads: CASSLNGGLSRGEQLF. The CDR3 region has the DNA TGTGCCAGCAGCTTAAATGGTGGGCTTTCCAGGGGTGAGCAGTTGTTC.

CDR3 residues: CASSLGGTGGSPLHF. DNA for the CDR3: TGTGCCAGCAGCTTAGGGGGTACCGGGGGTTCACCCCTCCACTTT. This chain links TRBV11-2 with TRBJ1-6, with D perhaps matching TRBD1 (5 bases). Germline values: CDR1 SGHAT, CDR2 FQNNGV. The CDR3 is 15 residues long. Trimming cost V 1 base and J 9 bases, with 13 bases left between them.

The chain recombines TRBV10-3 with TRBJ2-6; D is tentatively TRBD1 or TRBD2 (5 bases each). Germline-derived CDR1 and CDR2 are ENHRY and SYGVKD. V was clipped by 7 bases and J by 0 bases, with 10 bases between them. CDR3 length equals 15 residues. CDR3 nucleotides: TGTGCCATCATCGGGACCAGCTCTGGGGCCAACGTCCTGACTTTC. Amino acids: CAIIGTSSGANVLTF.

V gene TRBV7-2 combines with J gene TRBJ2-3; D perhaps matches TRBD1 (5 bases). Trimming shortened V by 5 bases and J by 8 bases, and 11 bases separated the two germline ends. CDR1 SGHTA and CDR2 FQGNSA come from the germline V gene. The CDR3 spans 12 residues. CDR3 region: CASSGAPGTQYF. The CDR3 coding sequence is TGTGCCAGCAGCGGGGCCCCAGGTACGCAGTATTTT.

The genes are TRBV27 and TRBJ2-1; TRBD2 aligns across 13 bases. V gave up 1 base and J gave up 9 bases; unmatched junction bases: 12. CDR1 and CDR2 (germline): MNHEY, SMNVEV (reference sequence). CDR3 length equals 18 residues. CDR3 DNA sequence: TGTGCCAGCAGTTTATTACAGCCGGGGACTAGCGGGAATAGTGAGCAGTTCTTC. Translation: CASSLLQPGTSGNSEQFF.

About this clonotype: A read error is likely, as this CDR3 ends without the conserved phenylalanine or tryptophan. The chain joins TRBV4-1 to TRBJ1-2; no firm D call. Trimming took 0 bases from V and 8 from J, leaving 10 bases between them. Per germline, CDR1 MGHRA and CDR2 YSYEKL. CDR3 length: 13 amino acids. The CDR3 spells CASSQDADEGYTC. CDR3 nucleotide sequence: TGCGCCAGCAGCCAAGATGCTGATGAGGGCTACACCTGC.

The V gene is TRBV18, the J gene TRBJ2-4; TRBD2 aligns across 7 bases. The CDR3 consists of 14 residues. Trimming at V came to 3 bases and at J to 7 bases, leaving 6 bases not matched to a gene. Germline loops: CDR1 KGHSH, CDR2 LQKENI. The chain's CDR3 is CASSPGLDVNIQYF. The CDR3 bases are TGTGCCAGCTCACCCGGACTAGACGTGAACATTCAGTACTTC.

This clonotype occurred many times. CDR3 DNA: TGTGCCAGCAGCTTTCACTCGCCGGGAGAAAATGAAAAACTGTTTTTT. This encodes CASSFHSPGENEKLFF. The chain recombines TRBV5-6 with TRBJ1-4; D is unclear. CDR1 is SGHDT, CDR2 YYEEEE, per germline. The CDR3 is 16 residues long. Trimming took off 2 bases at V and 5 bases at J, with 16 bases between the two ends. The full variable domain, rest sourced from reference TRBV5-6 and TRBJ1-4, is DAGVTQSPTHLIKTRGQQVTLRCSPKSGHDTVSWYQQALGQGPQFIFQYYEEEERQRGNFPDRFSGHQFPNYSSELNVNALLLGDSALYLCASSFHSPGENEKLFFGSGTQLSVL.

CDR3 bases: TGTGCCAGCAGCCCAAGGACAGGGGCCGGAGAAACTGAAGCTTTCTTT. Translating it yields CASSPRTGAGETEAFF. V gene TRBV5-4 combines with J gene TRBJ1-1; TRBD1 matches at 9 bases. Germline loops: CDR1 SGHNT, CDR2 YYREEE (reference sequence). The CDR3 is made up of 16 amino acids. Trimming took 4 bases from V and 5 from J; bases not matched to a gene: 12. The full variable domain, rest sourced from reference TRBV5-4 and TRBJ1-1, is ETGVTQSPTHLIKTRGQQVTLRCSSQSGHNTVSWYQQALGQGPQFIFQYYREEENGRGNFPPRFSGLQFPNYSSELNVNALELDDSALYLCASSPRTGAGETEAFFGQGTRLTVV.

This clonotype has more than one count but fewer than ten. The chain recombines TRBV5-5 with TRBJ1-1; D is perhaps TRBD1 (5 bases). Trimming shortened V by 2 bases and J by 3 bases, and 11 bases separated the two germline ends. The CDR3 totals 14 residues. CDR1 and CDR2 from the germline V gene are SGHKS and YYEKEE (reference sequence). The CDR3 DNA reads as TGTGCCAGCAGCTTCTGGCAGGGTTACACTGAAGCTTTCTTT. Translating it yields CASSFWQGYTEAFF. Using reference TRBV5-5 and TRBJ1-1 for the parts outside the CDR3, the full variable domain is DAGVTQSPTHLIKTRGQQVTLRCSPISGHKSVSWYQQVLGQGPQFIFQYYEKEERGRGNFPDRFSARQFPNYSSELNVNALLLGDSALYLCASSFWQGYTEAFFGQGTRLTVV.

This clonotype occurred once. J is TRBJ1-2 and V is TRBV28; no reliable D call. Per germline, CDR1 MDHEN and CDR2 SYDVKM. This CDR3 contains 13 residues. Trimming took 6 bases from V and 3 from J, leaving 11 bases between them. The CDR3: CASRGSGHYGYTF. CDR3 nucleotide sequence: TGTGCCAGCAGAGGCAGCGGACACTATGGCTACACCTTC.

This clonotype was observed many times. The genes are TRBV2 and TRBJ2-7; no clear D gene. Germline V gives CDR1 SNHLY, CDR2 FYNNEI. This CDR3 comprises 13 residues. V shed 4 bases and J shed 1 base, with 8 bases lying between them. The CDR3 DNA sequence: TGTGCCAGCAGTGGCGGCAGGTCCTACGAGCAGTACTTC. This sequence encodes CASSGGRSYEQYF.

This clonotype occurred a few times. CDR3 in amino acids: CSASTGTVAFF. The CDR3 region has the DNA TGCAGTGCATCGACAGGGACGGTAGCTTTCTTT. The chain has TRBV20-1 and TRBJ1-1; 7 bases match TRBD1. The CDR3 has 11 residues. V gave up 6 bases and J gave up 10 bases; unmatched junction bases: 8. Germline lookup yields CDR1 DFQATT and CDR2 SNEGSKA (reference sequence).